The clone carrying this T cell receptor beta chain has at least ten counts. The sample comes from a study of T-cell reconstitution after alpha-beta-depleted transplantation in children. CDR1 is DFQATT and CDR2 is SNEGSKA in the germline V gene (reference sequence). The CDR3 is 14 amino acids. V shed 7 bases and J shed 2 bases, with 15 bases lying between them. Preparing the TCRbeta library involved the use of unique molecular identifiers. TCRdb reprocessed the PCR reads via MiXCR and lists one record per CDR3 protein. The sample yields hundreds of thousands of distinct CDR3 sequences, about 10% seen once.

The chain joins TRBV20-1 to TRBJ2-1; D is perhaps TRBD2 (6 bases). The specimen comprised PBMCs from the stem cell graft donor, sampled from the stem cell graft. This sequence originates from a human donor who donated a stem cell graft to a child with acute myeloid leukemia. CDR3 in amino acids: CSGSGALTYNEQFF. CDR3 in DNA: TGCAGTGGGTCGGGAGCTTTAACCTACAATGAGCAGTTCTTC.